A selection of T cell receptor beta chains follows, all from one sample in a study of T cell changes during pregnancy in multiple sclerosis. Here immunoSEQ multiplex PCR was the method, and the copy in TCRdb shows in-frame clones only, minus some. The repertoire includes roughly 90,000 clones, approximately 90% of them detected once, and roughly 0.91% sits in the top ten. Sequencing was performed on peripheral blood, taken before pregnancy. The source of these receptors is a female donor with multiple sclerosis, enrolled in a pregnancy study. The CDR3 runs from the conserved cysteine through the conserved F or W. The order of the fields is clone size, D gene, J gene, V gene, CDR3 DNA, CDR3 protein. A D gene is named only where the DNA matches it firmly. Not every row has a clone size; where given, it reads once, few, many or a size class.

clone size: -
D gene: TRBD2
J gene: TRBJ2-2
V gene: TRBV5-4
CDR3 DNA: TGTGCCAGCAGGCAAAACCTAGGTGGCGGGGGGGCCGAAGGGGAGCTGTTTTTT
CDR3 protein: CASRQNLGGGGAEGELFF

clone size: -
D gene: -
J gene: TRBJ1-1
V gene: TRBV27
CDR3 DNA: TGTGCCAGCAGTTTATCGAGGGGGACTGAAGCTTTCTTT
CDR3 protein: CASSLSRGTEAFF

clone size: once
D gene: -
J gene: TRBJ1-1
V gene: TRBV2
CDR3 DNA: TGTGCCAGCAGTGAAGAGGGGATGAACACTGAAGCTTTCTTT
CDR3 protein: CASSEEGMNTEAFF

clone size: few
D gene: -
J gene: TRBJ1-6
V gene: TRBV7-9
CDR3 DNA: TGTGCCAGCACCCCACACGGGAATTCACCCCTCCACTTT
CDR3 protein: CASTPHGNSPLHF

clone size: -
D gene: -
J gene: TRBJ2-2
V gene: TRBV2
CDR3 DNA: TGTGCCAGCAGGACGGACAGTAGGACCGGGGAGCTGTTTTTT
CDR3 protein: CASRTDSRTGELFF

clone size: -
D gene: TRBD1
J gene: TRBJ1-5
V gene: TRBV27
CDR3 DNA: TGTGCCAGCAGTTTAAAGAACCCGACAGGGGGAGGGATTCAGCCCCAGCATTTT
CDR3 protein: CASSLKNPTGGGIQPQHF

clone size: once
D gene: TRBD1
J gene: TRBJ1-2
V gene: TRBV5-4
CDR3 DNA: TGTGCCAGCAGCCAGGGGGCGAGTGGTGGCTACACCTTC
CDR3 protein: CASSQGASGGYTF

clone size: -
D gene: -
J gene: TRBJ1-3
V gene: TRBV6-5
CDR3 DNA: TGTGCCAGCAGTTATATGGGGCAGGGCTCTGGAAACACCATATATTTT
CDR3 protein: CASSYMGQGSGNTIYF

clone size: -
D gene: TRBD2
J gene: TRBJ2-1
V gene: TRBV19
CDR3 DNA: TGTGCCAGTAATCTAGCGGGAGGGTACAATGAGCAGTTCTTC
CDR3 protein: CASNLAGGYNEQFF

clone size: -
D gene: -
J gene: TRBJ2-1
V gene: TRBV7-7
CDR3 DNA: TGTGCCAGCAGCTTCGGGCAGGGGTTCTACAATGAGCAGTTCTTC
CDR3 protein: CASSFGQGFYNEQFF

clone size: few
D gene: TRBD2
J gene: TRBJ2-2
V gene: TRBV15
CDR3 DNA: TGTGCCACCAGCAGACCCGGGACTATAGTCCCCGGGGAGCTGTTTTTT
CDR3 protein: CATSRPGTIVPGELFF

clone size: few
D gene: TRBD1
J gene: TRBJ1-2
V gene: TRBV2
CDR3 DNA: TGTGCCAGCGGGACAGGACCTTCTGGCTACACCTTC
CDR3 protein: CASGTGPSGYTF

clone size: few
D gene: -
J gene: TRBJ1-1
V gene: TRBV4-2
CDR3 DNA: TGTGCCAGCAGCTACATGAACACTGAAGCTTTCTTT
CDR3 protein: CASSYMNTEAFF

clone size: -
D gene: -
J gene: TRBJ1-1
V gene: TRBV18
CDR3 DNA: TGTGCCAGCTCACCTGGGCCGAACACTGAAGCTTTCTTT
CDR3 protein: CASSPGPNTEAFF

clone size: -
D gene: TRBD1
J gene: TRBJ2-7
V gene: TRBV13
CDR3 DNA: TGTGCCAGCAGCTTAGTATCGGGACAGTCACTACTCCAATCCTACGAGCAGTACTTC
CDR3 protein: CASSLVSGQSLLQSYEQYF

clone size: once
D gene: TRBD1
J gene: TRBJ1-2
V gene: TRBV5-4
CDR3 DNA: TGTGCCAGCAGCTTCGGGGACAGGAGCAACTATGGCTACACCTTC
CDR3 protein: CASSFGDRSNYGYTF

clone size: -
D gene: TRBD2
J gene: TRBJ2-1
V gene: TRBV12-5
CDR3 DNA: TGTGCTAGTGGTCCGGGACGAAAAGGACTAGCGGGAGGGATGAATGAGCAGTTCTTC
CDR3 protein: CASGPGRKGLAGGMNEQFF

clone size: once
D gene: -
J gene: TRBJ2-4
V gene: TRBV5-1
CDR3 DNA: TGCGCCAGCAGCTCAGGGGTAGCCAAAAACATTCAGTACTTC
CDR3 protein: CASSSGVAKNIQYF

clone size: -
D gene: -
J gene: TRBJ2-2
V gene: TRBV19
CDR3 DNA: TGTGCCAGTAGTATACTGAACACCGGGGAGCTGTTTTTT
CDR3 protein: CASSILNTGELFF

clone size: -
D gene: -
J gene: TRBJ2-5
V gene: TRBV11-3
CDR3 DNA: TGTGCCAGCAGCTTAGGACTGCGGGAAGAGACCCAGTACTTC
CDR3 protein: CASSLGLREETQYF

clone size: -
D gene: -
J gene: TRBJ2-1
V gene: TRBV11-2
CDR3 DNA: TGTGCCAGCAGCTTAGACCTCTACCCAGGGTACAATGAGCAGTTCTTC
CDR3 protein: CASSLDLYPGYNEQFF

clone size: -
D gene: -
J gene: TRBJ2-2
V gene: TRBV6-5
CDR3 DNA: TGTGCCAGCACACCCGGCACCGGGGAGCTGTTTTTT
CDR3 protein: CASTPGTGELFF

clone size: -
D gene: TRBD2
J gene: TRBJ2-1
V gene: TRBV5-1
CDR3 DNA: TGCGCCAGCAGCCCGACTAGCGGGGGGCCGGGCATCGGATCCAATGAGCAGTTCTTC
CDR3 protein: CASSPTSGGPGIGSNEQFF

clone size: -
D gene: -
J gene: TRBJ1-4
V gene: TRBV2
CDR3 DNA: TGTGCCAGCAGAGTGTATACAGGGCCTGCTAATGAAAAACTGTTTTTT
CDR3 protein: CASRVYTGPANEKLFF

clone size: -
D gene: TRBD1
J gene: TRBJ2-7
V gene: TRBV5-1
CDR3 DNA: TGCGCCAGCAGCAGGACAGGGGAAATATATGAGCAGTACTTC
CDR3 protein: CASSRTGEIYEQYF

clone size: once
D gene: -
J gene: TRBJ1-2
V gene: TRBV14
CDR3 DNA: TGTGCCAGCAGCCAAGATACAGGATCCACCTATGGCTACACCTTC
CDR3 protein: CASSQDTGSTYGYTF

clone size: -
D gene: -
J gene: TRBJ1-5
V gene: TRBV4-1
CDR3 DNA: TGCGCCAGCAGCCAAGCGGGGGGTTCCTTAAATCAGCCCCAGCATTTT
CDR3 protein: CASSQAGGSLNQPQHF

clone size: -
D gene: -
J gene: TRBJ1-2
V gene: TRBV9
CDR3 DNA: TGTGCCAGCAGCGTAGCACTGATAGGAGGGAGTGGCTACACCTTC
CDR3 protein: CASSVALIGGSGYTF

clone size: -
D gene: TRBD1
J gene: TRBJ2-2
V gene: TRBV4-2
CDR3 DNA: TGTGCCAGCAGCCAAGAGACAGGGTACACCGGGGAGCTGTTTTTT
CDR3 protein: CASSQETGYTGELFF

clone size: few
D gene: -
J gene: TRBJ1-2
V gene: TRBV9
CDR3 DNA: TGTGCCAGCAGCGTAGGTGGACAGAGTAACTATGGCTACACCTTC
CDR3 protein: CASSVGGQSNYGYTF

clone size: once
D gene: -
J gene: TRBJ2-1
V gene: TRBV9
CDR3 DNA: TGTGCCAGCGCCCCTAGTGGAGGGGATCGAGAGCAGTTCTTC
CDR3 protein: CASAPSGGDREQFF

clone size: -
D gene: TRBD2
J gene: TRBJ2-1
V gene: TRBV7-9
CDR3 DNA: TGTGCCAGCAGCCCGACTAGCGGGAACTACAATGAGCAGTTCTTC
CDR3 protein: CASSPTSGNYNEQFF

clone size: few
D gene: -
J gene: TRBJ2-5
V gene: TRBV9
CDR3 DNA: TGTGCCAGCAGCGTAGACTCCAGGGTTGGTCAAGAGACCCAGTACTTC
CDR3 protein: CASSVDSRVGQETQYF

clone size: -
D gene: -
J gene: TRBJ1-2
V gene: TRBV28
CDR3 DNA: TGTGCCAGCGCAGGGGTGCGTGGCTACACCTTC
CDR3 protein: CASAGVRGYTF

clone size: -
D gene: -
J gene: TRBJ2-2
V gene: TRBV9
CDR3 DNA: TGTGCCAGCAGCGTAGCGGGGAACACCGGGGAGCTGTTTTTT
CDR3 protein: CASSVAGNTGELFF

clone size: once
D gene: -
J gene: TRBJ2-7
V gene: TRBV11-2
CDR3 DNA: TGTGCCAGCAGCTTAGGAGGGATCTTCTACGAGCAGTACTTC
CDR3 protein: CASSLGGIFYEQYF

clone size: -
D gene: -
J gene: TRBJ1-2
V gene: TRBV2
CDR3 DNA: TGTGCCAGCAGTGCAACCGAGAACTATGGCTACACCTTC
CDR3 protein: CASSATENYGYTF

clone size: -
D gene: TRBD2
J gene: TRBJ2-1
V gene: TRBV27
CDR3 DNA: TGTGCCAGTTGGGAGCGGGAGAGAAGTGAGCAGTTCTTC
CDR3 protein: CASWERERSEQFF

clone size: -
D gene: -
J gene: TRBJ1-5
V gene: TRBV19
CDR3 DNA: TGTGCCAGTAGTATCCCCCGACAGCTACACAATCAGCCCCAGCATTTT
CDR3 protein: CASSIPRQLHNQPQHF

clone size: -
D gene: -
J gene: TRBJ1-1
V gene: TRBV25-1
CDR3 DNA: TGTGCCAGCAGTGAATACCCGGGCACTGAAGCTTTCTTT
CDR3 protein: CASSEYPGTEAFF

clone size: -
D gene: TRBD1
J gene: TRBJ2-2
V gene: TRBV5-1
CDR3 DNA: TGCGCCAGCAGCCTGGGACAGATAGGGACCGGGGAGCTGTTTTTT
CDR3 protein: CASSLGQIGTGELFF

clone size: -
D gene: -
J gene: TRBJ2-7
V gene: TRBV12-5
CDR3 DNA: TGTGCTAGTGGTTTCCAGTCGGGGAATCCCTCCTACGAGCAGTACTTC
CDR3 protein: CASGFQSGNPSYEQYF

clone size: -
D gene: -
J gene: TRBJ1-2
V gene: TRBV19
CDR3 DNA: TGTGCCAGTAGTCCCGCTCAGGGTAACTATGGCTACACCTTC
CDR3 protein: CASSPAQGNYGYTF

clone size: -
D gene: -
J gene: TRBJ1-2
V gene: TRBV5-1
CDR3 DNA: TGCGCCAGCAGCTTGGAGGGGTCTGGTGGCTACACCTTC
CDR3 protein: CASSLEGSGGYTF

clone size: -
D gene: -
J gene: TRBJ1-1
V gene: TRBV7-3
CDR3 DNA: TGTGCCAGCAGCCTTAGTGGTCCAGGTATGAACACTGAAGCTTTCTTT
CDR3 protein: CASSLSGPGMNTEAFF

clone size: few
D gene: -
J gene: TRBJ1-2
V gene: TRBV7-2
CDR3 DNA: TGTGCCAGCAGCCCCGGACAGATATCCTTCTATGGCTACACCTTC
CDR3 protein: CASSPGQISFYGYTF

clone size: -
D gene: TRBD2
J gene: TRBJ2-3
V gene: TRBV4-3
CDR3 DNA: TGCGCCAGCAGCCAAGGAACTAGCGGGGGGGAAGGCACAGATACGCAGTATTTT
CDR3 protein: CASSQGTSGGEGTDTQYF

clone size: -
D gene: -
J gene: TRBJ1-6
V gene: TRBV9
CDR3 DNA: TGTGCCAGCAGCGTAGGGACAACAAATAATTCACCCCTCCACTTT
CDR3 protein: CASSVGTTNNSPLHF

clone size: -
D gene: -
J gene: TRBJ1-2
V gene: TRBV7-3
CDR3 DNA: TGTGCCAGCAGCTCTTCCGACTATGGCTACACCTTC
CDR3 protein: CASSSSDYGYTF

clone size: once
D gene: -
J gene: TRBJ1-4
V gene: TRBV28
CDR3 DNA: TGTGCCAGCAGTTTAGGGCAGGGGTGGGAGAAAAAACTGTTTTTT
CDR3 protein: CASSLGQGWEKKLFF

clone size: -
D gene: -
J gene: TRBJ1-2
V gene: TRBV2
CDR3 DNA: TGTGCCAGCAGTGAAACGGGGGGTAGGCTCTATGGCTACACCTTC
CDR3 protein: CASSETGGRLYGYTF

clone size: -
D gene: -
J gene: TRBJ1-5
V gene: TRBV27
CDR3 DNA: TGTGCCAGCAGTTTGGCGGGATCGGATCAGCCCCAGCATTTT
CDR3 protein: CASSLAGSDQPQHF

clone size: few
D gene: -
J gene: TRBJ1-1
V gene: TRBV12-5
CDR3 DNA: TGTGCTAGCGCTACCCAGATGACGGGCACTGAAGCTTTCTTT
CDR3 protein: CASATQMTGTEAFF

clone size: -
D gene: TRBD2
J gene: TRBJ2-7
V gene: TRBV29-1
CDR3 DNA: TGCAGCGTTCAGGTCCGTAGCGGGACAACCTTCTACGAGCAGTACTTC
CDR3 protein: CSVQVRSGTTFYEQYF

clone size: -
D gene: TRBD1
J gene: TRBJ1-5
V gene: TRBV7-2
CDR3 DNA: TGTGCCAGCAGCCCCCAGGGGGATCAGCCCCAGCATTTT
CDR3 protein: CASSPQGDQPQHF

clone size: -
D gene: -
J gene: TRBJ2-7
V gene: TRBV6-5
CDR3 DNA: TGTGCCAGCAGTTACCGAAAGGGGACTCAGGAGCAGTACTTC
CDR3 protein: CASSYRKGTQEQYF

clone size: -
D gene: TRBD2
J gene: TRBJ2-7
V gene: TRBV5-3
CDR3 DNA: TGTGCCAGAAGCTTGGCGACTAGCGGGGACCGGATGGGGTACTACTACGAGCAGTACTTC
CDR3 protein: CARSLATSGDRMGYYYEQYF

clone size: -
D gene: -
J gene: TRBJ1-2
V gene: TRBV5-1
CDR3 DNA: TGCGCCAGCAGCGTCGGTCCTCCCGGCTACACCTTC
CDR3 protein: CASSVGPPGYTF

clone size: -
D gene: -
J gene: TRBJ1-6
V gene: TRBV2
CDR3 DNA: TGTGCCAGCAGTGTTTTCATGGGCTTTAATTCACCCCTCCACTTT
CDR3 protein: CASSVFMGFNSPLHF